The 9 T cell receptor beta chains reported below all come from one sample, sequenced in a study of cytomegalovirus exposure and HLA in healthy donors. Use of 60 Vbeta and 13 Jbeta primers characterized the PCR. The data were produced by immunoSEQ multiplex PCR, yet TCRdb's version contains in-frame clones alone and is incomplete. The sample includes 55,000 to 70,000 clones, 65% to 90% of them seen just once. Input material: PBMCs. The receptor set was obtained from a human donor in good health.

The V gene is TRBV7-2, the J gene TRBJ1-6, with D tentatively TRBD1 (5 bases). Trimming shortened V by 7 bases and J by 4 bases, and 14 bases separated the two germline ends. The CDR3 covers 15 residues. The germline V gene has CDR1 SGHTA and CDR2 FQGNSA. CDR3 bases: TGTGCCAGCACTCCCCTGGGGGGATATAATTCACCCCTCCACTTT. It encodes CASTPLGGYNSPLHF.

The chain carries TRBV5-4 and TRBJ2-1, with D perhaps TRBD2 (5 bases). CDR1 and CDR2 from the germline V gene are SGHNT and YYREEE (reference sequence). V was pared by 5 bases and J by 0 bases, with 12 bases between. The CDR3 covers 15 residues. The CDR3 loop reads CASRLSASSYNEQFF. In DNA form, the CDR3 reads TGTGCCAGCAGACTTAGCGCTAGCTCCTACAATGAGCAGTTCTTC.

The rearrangement uses TRBV2 and TRBJ2-5, with TRBD2 identical over 10 bases. The CDR3 covers 14 residues. Germline V gene data show CDR1 as SNHLY and CDR2 as FYNNEI. V lost 8 bases, J lost 4 bases, and 7 bases stayed unmatched. CDR3 sequence (DNA): TGTGCCAGCTCCACAGCGGGGGGGGGAGAGACCCAGTACTTC. Translated: CASSTAGGGETQYF. Supplemented by reference TRBV2 and TRBJ2-5, the full variable domain reads EPEVTQTPSHQVTQMGQEVILRCVPISNHLYFYWYRQILGQKVEFLVSFYNNEISEKSEIFDDQFSVERPDGSNFTLKIRSTKLEDSAMYFCASSTAGGGETQYFGPGTRLLVL.

The V call is TRBV18, the J call TRBJ2-2, with D hard to call. Trimming took off 2 bases at V and 0 bases at J, with 4 bases between the two ends. The CDR3 has 14 residues. Germline V CDR1 and CDR2: KGHSH, LQKENI. CDR3 DNA: TGTGCCAGCTCACCAGGAGCGAACACCGGGGAGCTGTTTTTT. This translates into CASSPGANTGELFF. Supplemented by reference TRBV18 and TRBJ2-2, the full variable domain reads NAGVMQNPRHLVRRRGQEARLRCSPMKGHSHVYWYRQLPEEGLKFMVYLQKENIIDESGMPKERFSAEFPKEGPSILRIQQVVRGDSAAYFCASSPGANTGELFFGEGSRLTVL.

This chain joins TRBV29-1 and TRBJ1-4; D is possibly TRBD1 (6 bases). Looked up from germline, CDR1 is SQVTM and CDR2 is ANQGSEA. V was cut by 4 bases and J by 3 bases, with 12 bases left in between. The CDR3 has 14 amino acids. CDR3 DNA: TGCAGCGTTGCGAAGGGGGGGGCTAATGAAAAACTGTTTTTT. This encodes CSVAKGGANEKLFF.

V usage is TRBV11-2 and J usage is TRBJ1-1, with 10 bases matching TRBD1. Germline V gene lookup returns CDR1 SGHAT and CDR2 FQNNGV. The CDR3 covers 14 residues. Trimming removed 1 base from V and 10 bases from J; junction bases left unmatched: 6. CDR3 nucleotides: TGTGCCAGCAGCTTAGCGGGACAGGGGAGAGGAGCTTTCTTT. This gives the protein CASSLAGQGRGAFF.

This clone has a handful of counts. V usage is TRBV5-4 and J usage is TRBJ1-2; D not resolved. The germline gives CDR1 SGHNT, CDR2 YYREEE (reference sequence). Trimming took 4 bases from V and 4 from J, leaving 8 bases between them. This CDR3 has 12 amino acids. The CDR3 coding sequence is TGTGCCAGCAGCCTAAGAGGCTATGGCTACACCTTC. The encoded protein is CASSLRGYGYTF.

In its sample, this clone was seen a few times. This chain uses TRBV10-2 with TRBJ1-5, with 10 bases aligning to TRBD1. Germline V gives CDR1 WSHSY, CDR2 SAAADI. This CDR3 is built from 16 residues. V lost 2 bases to trimming and J lost 1 base; unmatched junction nucleotides: 2. The CDR3 loop is CASSERDRGSNQPQHF. The CDR3 DNA sequence: TGCGCCAGCAGTGAGAGGGACAGGGGAAGCAATCAGCCCCAGCATTTT.

This chain links TRBV14 with TRBJ2-1; 8 bases line up with TRBD1. The V gene's germline CDR1 is SGHDN and CDR2 FVKESK. The V and J ends lost 4 bases and 7 bases, in that order; junction bases with no gene match: 3. The CDR3 loop spans 13 amino acids. The DNA of the CDR3 is TGTGCCAGCAGCCGACAGGGGAGGAATGAGCAGTTCTTC. The encoded protein is CASSRQGRNEQFF.